This T cell receptor (beta chain) was sequenced in a study of CD8 T cells in Susac syndrome. TCR beta sequencing was performed on blood CD8+ and CD4+ T cells. Healthy donors served as the controls. They were matched for age and sex. Both CD4+ and CD8+ T cells were negatively isolated, and TEMRA cells underwent FACS enrichment. CDR1 is LNHDA, CDR2 SQIVND, per germline (reference sequence). The CDR3 is made up of 14 amino acids. The V and J ends lost 3 bases and 2 bases respectively, with 11 bases between them. A quantity of about 0.5 to 1 ug RNA underwent reverse transcription using random hexamers. Using its own MiXCR run on the immunoSEQ multiplex PCR reads, TCRdb lists one record per CDR3 protein. The table has about 47,000 distinct CDR3 sequences, 85% to 95% seen once; the top ten hold 0.41%.

The receptor comes from a human donor in good health. The sample comprised CD8+ T cells from PBMCs. The chain combines TRBV19 with TRBJ2-7; a weak D match, TRBD1 (6 bases). CDR3 sequence (DNA): TGTGCCAGTAGTATTTGGGCAGGGGCCTACGAGCAGTACTTC. This translates into CASSIWAGAYEQYF.